The clone carrying this TCR beta chain was observed a few times. Antigen specificity is unknown. V shed 6 bases, J shed 8 bases, and the junction held 9 bases outside the gene matches. In germline, CDR1 is MNHEY, CDR2 SMNVEV (reference sequence). The CDR3 length is 13 residues. The authors extracted RNA and reverse transcribed it into cDNA as the sequencing template. Using immunoSEQ multiplex PCR, the repertoire was profiled, and TCRdb retains in-frame clones only, with some absent. The table shows tens of thousands of clones, with roughly 65% occurring only once. This sample was included in a study of CD8+ T cells in alopecia areata. General study points: Across lesional scalp, and particularly alopecia totalis/universalis, clonality surpassed that of normal scalp. In scalp and blood during tofacitinib, many expanded lesional clones persisted.

Treatment meaning: oral pan-JAK inhibitor, 5-10 mg twice daily. Cell sorting on a FACSAria was used to separate CD4+ and CD8+ T cells from the PBMCs. The specimen comprised CD8+ T cells sorted from blood, sampled at week 4, from a patient treated with tofacitinib. The V and J genes are TRBV27 and TRBJ1-2, with TRBD1 matching over 7 bases. This clonotype originated in a human donor with alopecia areata. The CDR3 region is CASRRTTGEGYTF. Here the CDR3 DNA reads TGTGCCAGCAGGCGGACCACAGGGGAAGGCTACACCTTC.